This T cell receptor beta chain was identified in a study of T cell repertoires in cytomegalovirus infection (dated by TCRdb to about 2019). In the study overall: Peptide stimulations targeted recently identified HLA-C-restricted CMV epitopes, whose presentation resists viral immunomodulation, together with well-studied HLA-B-restricted epitopes. Because public TCR beta signatures pointed to carriage of CMV infection together with the matching HLA type, the HLA type of each donor mattered for the analysis.

According to the study, the label for this sample's treatment or condition signals: in vitro stimulation with specific CMV peptide epitopes to enrich CMV-specific T cells. A remark on this clonotype: Its antigen is not yet known. Base quality data are lacking; no much larger clone is found one base away.

TCRdb names Illumina HiSeq 1500 as the instrument used. Clones were called with MiXCR by TCRdb after fastp trimmed the public reads at Q25, and only in-frame beta chains were retained. Rows are combined by CDR3 protein, so each entry shows the most common genes and DNA. The sample table contains about 920,000 distinct CDR3 sequences; only one count was recorded for roughly 30% of them. About 14% of the sample rests with the top ten. The paper's findings and limits, for the study overall: The ex vivo response was dominated by HLA-C-restricted CMV-specific TCR beta clonotypes, which also provided the single most frequent clonotype in two of eight donors. In both this cohort and an independent approximately 350-donor cohort, the cumulative frequency of public TCR beta family members distinguished carriers of CMV infection plus the relevant HLA type.

CDR3 length: 15 amino acids, cysteine to phenylalanine. The only DNA kept is the CDR3, 45 bases in frame from the first base. The germline V gene (reference sequence) provides CDR1 DFQATT and CDR2 SNEGSKA. Trimming costs V 5 bases and J 5 bases, and their ends lie 19 bases apart. The specimen was cultured CD8+ T cells from PBMCs, collected from culture after CMV antigen stimulation. Here the chain combines TRBV20-1 and TRBJ1-5, and possibly TRBD1, on 6 matching bases. The receptor was derived from a human donor in good health (CMV status not recorded). Some clones in this sample may be carry-over from other donors' samples. The CDR3 amino acid sequence is: CSAQGQRGYYQPQHF. The sequenced DNA is TGCAGTGCTCAGGGACAAAGAGGGTACTATCAGCCCCAGCATTTT.